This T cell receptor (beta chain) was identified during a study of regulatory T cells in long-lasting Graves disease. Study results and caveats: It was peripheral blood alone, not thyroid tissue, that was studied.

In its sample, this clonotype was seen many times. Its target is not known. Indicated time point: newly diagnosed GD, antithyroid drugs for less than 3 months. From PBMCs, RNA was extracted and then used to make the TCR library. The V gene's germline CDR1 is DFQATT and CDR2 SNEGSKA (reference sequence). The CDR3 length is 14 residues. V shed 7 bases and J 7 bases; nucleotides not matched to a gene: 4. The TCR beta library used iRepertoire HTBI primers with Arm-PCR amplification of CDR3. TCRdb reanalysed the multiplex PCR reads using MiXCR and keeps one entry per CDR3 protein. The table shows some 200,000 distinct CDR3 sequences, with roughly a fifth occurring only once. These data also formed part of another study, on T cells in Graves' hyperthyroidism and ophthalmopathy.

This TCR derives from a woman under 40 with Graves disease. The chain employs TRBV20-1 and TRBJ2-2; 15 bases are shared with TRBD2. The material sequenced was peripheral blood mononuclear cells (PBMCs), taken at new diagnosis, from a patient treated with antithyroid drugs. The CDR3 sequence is CSGTSGRAGGELFF. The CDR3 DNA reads TGCAGTGGGACTAGCGGGAGGGCCGGCGGGGAGCTGTTTTTT.